This passage covers 9 T cell receptor beta chains from one sample sequenced in a study of OX40 agonist ivuxolimab in advanced cancers. Profiling relied on immunoSEQ multiplex PCR, and the TCRdb table lists in-frame clones only, not all of them. Here the sample spans around 60,000 clones, about 91% being singletons. The specimen was CD4+ or CD8+ T cells sorted from blood, collected in a trial of the OX40 agonist ivuxolimab. The receptors originated from an adult with an advanced solid tumor such as melanoma, head and neck, liver or kidney cancer.

The chain joins TRBV15 to TRBJ1-4, with D perhaps TRBD1 (5 bases). The CDR3 extends over 14 amino acids. CDR1 LNHNV and CDR2 YYDKDF come from the germline V gene (reference sequence). V shed 5 bases and J shed 8 bases, with 15 bases lying between them. The CDR3: CATSGRAGGEKLFF. CDR3 DNA: TGTGCCACCAGCGGGAGGGCTGGGGGAGAAAAACTGTTTTTT.

This clone was observed a few times. This sequence joins TRBV7-2 and TRBJ1-5; the D is unclear. Deletions cut 1 base from V and 5 bases from J, with 6 bases between. Germline V gene data show CDR1 as SGHTA and CDR2 as FQGNSA. There are 13 residues in the CDR3. The CDR3 reads CASSLGYDQPQHF. The CDR3 DNA follows: TGTGCCAGCAGCTTAGGGTACGATCAGCCCCAGCATTTT.

This rearrangement joins TRBV19 to TRBJ1-3; no clear D. V was clipped by 7 bases and J by 0 bases, with 10 bases between them. Germline V gene sequence: CDR1 LNHDA, CDR2 SQIVND (reference sequence). The CDR3 loop spans 14 amino acids. The CDR3 is CASKGSRSGNTIYF. The CDR3 DNA is TGTGCCAGTAAGGGCAGCCGCTCTGGAAACACCATATATTTT.

The chain links TRBV19 to TRBJ1-5; 7 bases are a match to TRBD1. V lost 7 bases to trimming and J lost 6 bases; unmatched junction nucleotides: 9. The V gene's germline CDR1 is LNHDA and CDR2 SQIVND (reference sequence). This CDR3 is built from 14 residues. The CDR3 is CASTYRQGIQPQHF. The CDR3 nucleotides read TGTGCCAGTACTTACCGACAGGGAATTCAGCCCCAGCATTTT.

Written as DNA, the CDR3 is TGTGCCAGCAGCTCGGAATGGGGACAGGGGTCGGCTCAGCCCCAGCATTTT. Amino acid sequence: CASSSEWGQGSAQPQHF. The rearrangement joins TRBV5-8 to TRBJ1-5, with 10 nucleotides matching TRBD1. CDR3 length: 17 amino acids. Trimming at V came to 3 bases and at J to 6 bases, leaving 12 bases not matched to a gene. CDR1 and CDR2 (germline): SGHTS, YDEGEE.

This clone was seen a single time. V and J are TRBV7-8 and TRBJ1-1; D is unresolved. CDR3 length: 13 amino acids. The germline V gene has CDR1 SGHVS and CDR2 FQNEAQ. The germline V and J ends were trimmed by 1 base and 6 bases, with 9 bases remaining between them. The CDR3 nucleotides read TGTGCCAGCAGCTTAGGGGGTGGGGCTGAAGCTTTCTTT. Translation gives CASSLGGGAEAFF.

V is TRBV6-4 and J is TRBJ2-1, with D possibly being TRBD1 (6 bases). Trimming cost V 0 bases and J 5 bases, with 11 bases left between them. In germline, CDR1 is MRHNA, CDR2 SNTAGT. This CDR3 has 15 residues. The CDR3 spells CASSDSGAVNNEQFF. CDR3 DNA sequence: TGTGCCAGCAGTGACTCGGGGGCGGTAAACAATGAGCAGTTCTTC.

This rearrangement joins TRBV6-1 to TRBJ2-5; TRBD1 agrees at 11 bases. CDR1 and CDR2 from the germline V gene are MNHNS and SASEGT. With V trimmed by 7 bases and J by 5 bases, 3 bases remained unmatched. The CDR3 extends over 13 amino acids. In DNA form, the CDR3 reads TGTGCCAGCACCAGGACAGGGGGCGAGACCCAGTACTTC. This sequence encodes CASTRTGGETQYF.

The V and J genes are TRBV2 and TRBJ2-5; 9 bases map to TRBD1. The germline gives CDR1 SNHLY, CDR2 FYNNEI. CDR3 length equals 14 residues. J was trimmed by 5 bases and V by 4 bases; bases with no gene match: 5. CDR3 coding DNA: TGTGCCAGCAGTGCCGACAGGGGGTATGAGACCCAGTACTTC. It translates to CASSADRGYETQYF.